Listed here are 4 T cell receptor beta chains from one sample, sequenced in a study of type 1 regulatory T cells. TCRdb called the reads again in MiXCR, with one record for every CDR3 protein. Of some 21,000 distinct CDR3 sequences listed, around 47% are singletons. These TCRs' antigens remain unknown. Sequences were obtained from cultured T cells, either the whole culture or a sorted T cell fraction (not recorded which). The receptors here all came from a human donor in good health.

As DNA, the CDR3 is TGCGCCAGCAGCTTGGATGCGGGATTAGGCACCGGGGAGCTGTTTTTT. Amino acid sequence: CASSLDAGLGTGELFF. The genes are TRBV5-1 and TRBJ2-2; tentative D call: TRBD2 (6 bases). Between the trimmed V and J ends, which lost 0 bases and 4 bases, there was a span of 13 bases. The CDR3 is 16 amino acids. In germline, CDR1 is SGHRS, CDR2 YFSETQ.

V is TRBV5-1 and J is TRBJ1-2, with no clear D. Germline V gene lookup returns CDR1 SGHRS and CDR2 YFSETQ. CDR3 size: 15 residues. The germline V and J ends were trimmed by 0 bases and 0 bases, with 9 bases remaining between them. CDR3 in amino acids: CASSLEARPNYGYTF. Written as DNA, the CDR3 is TGCGCCAGCAGCTTGGAGGCTAGGCCTAACTATGGCTACACCTTC.

This clonotype was observed a handful of times. J is TRBJ1-6 and V is TRBV18; TRBD1 agrees at 9 bases. From germline, CDR1 is KGHSH and CDR2 LQKENI. V lost 2 bases to trimming and J lost 9 bases; unmatched junction nucleotides: 8. The CDR3 is made up of 16 amino acids. The CDR3 region has the DNA TGTGCCAGCTCACCAAGGACAGGGGATCTCGGTTCACCCCTCCACTTT. Protein sequence: CASSPRTGDLGSPLHF.

The chain is built from TRBV7-9 and TRBJ2-1; perhaps TRBD2 as D (6 bases). The CDR3 loop spans 13 amino acids. Trimming took off 3 bases at V and 15 bases at J, with 18 bases between the two ends. Germline lookup yields CDR1 SEHNR and CDR2 FQNEAQ (reference sequence). The CDR3 sequence: CASSLVYGGSGFF. For the CDR3, the DNA is TGTGCCAGCAGCTTGGTCTATGGGGGGTCGGGGTTCTTC.